The rows below give T cell receptor beta chains drawn from one sample of a study of blood T cell repertoires in COVID-19. Clones were read by immunoSEQ multiplex PCR, and TCRdb kept only the in-frame ones, dropping some. The repertoire holds several thousand clones, with roughly nine tenths as singletons. Sample: peripheral blood. The receptors stem from a man aged 55 to 70 with acute or convalescent COVID-19. Both conserved end residues are part of each CDR3. The order of the fields is J gene, clone size, V gene, D gene, CDR3 protein, CDR3 DNA. D genes are given only for firm matches. Clone size, where shown, is once, few, many, or a class for clones that have expanded.

J gene: TRBJ2-1
clone size: .
V gene: TRBV29-1
D gene: .
CDR3 protein: CSVEERRVGNEQFF
CDR3 DNA: TGCAGCGTTGAGGAGCGGAGGGTCGGCAATGAGCAGTTCTTC

J gene: TRBJ1-4
clone size: .
V gene: TRBV18
D gene: .
CDR3 protein: CASSPGALNEKLFF
CDR3 DNA: TGTGCCAGCTCACCGGGGGCTCTCAATGAAAAACTGTTTTTT

J gene: TRBJ1-1
clone size: .
V gene: TRBV4-1
D gene: .
CDR3 protein: CARRSMHYRVHDIMNTEAFF
CDR3 DNA: TGCGCCAGGAGATCAATGCACTACAGGGTTCACGATATTATGAACACTGAAGCTTTCTTT

J gene: TRBJ1-5
clone size: .
V gene: TRBV6-4
D gene: TRBD1
CDR3 protein: CASSGEQGQPQHF
CDR3 DNA: TGTGCCAGCAGCGGAGAACAGGGGCAGCCCCAGCATTTT

J gene: TRBJ2-3
clone size: once
V gene: TRBV4-3
D gene: TRBD2
CDR3 protein: CASSHLAGGTDTQYF
CDR3 DNA: TGCGCCAGCAGCCACTTAGCGGGGGGGACAGATACGCAGTATTTT

J gene: TRBJ2-1
clone size: once
V gene: TRBV11-2
D gene: TRBD2
CDR3 protein: CASSLDLSGGYNEQFF
CDR3 DNA: TGTGCCAGCAGCTTAGATCTTAGCGGGGGGTACAATGAGCAGTTCTTC

J gene: TRBJ2-3
clone size: once
V gene: TRBV28
D gene: TRBD2
CDR3 protein: CASSSGLAGDGTDTQYF
CDR3 DNA: TGTGCCAGCAGTTCGGGACTAGCGGGGGACGGCACAGATACGCAGTATTTT

J gene: TRBJ1-6
clone size: .
V gene: TRBV5-8
D gene: TRBD1
CDR3 protein: CASSPPGQAYNSPLHF
CDR3 DNA: TGTGCCAGCAGCCCCCCTGGACAGGCTTATAATTCACCCCTCCACTTT

J gene: TRBJ2-5
clone size: .
V gene: TRBV5-5
D gene: TRBD2
CDR3 protein: CASSPLPREGETQYF
CDR3 DNA: TGTGCCAGCAGCCCTCTCCCCCGGGAGGGAGAGACCCAGTACTTC

J gene: TRBJ2-2
clone size: .
V gene: TRBV5-1
D gene: .
CDR3 protein: CASSFVRANTGELFF
CDR3 DNA: TGCGCCAGCAGCTTCGTGAGGGCGAACACCGGGGAGCTGTTTTTT

J gene: TRBJ2-3
clone size: .
V gene: TRBV5-1
D gene: .
CDR3 protein: CASSSRLASSTDTQYF
CDR3 DNA: TGCGCCAGCAGCTCTCGCCTAGCGAGTAGCACAGATACGCAGTATTTT

J gene: TRBJ1-2
clone size: .
V gene: TRBV5-1
D gene: .
CDR3 protein: CASSPQSRDNYGYTF
CDR3 DNA: TGCGCCAGCAGCCCACAATCGCGGGATAACTATGGCTACACCTTC

J gene: TRBJ2-5
clone size: .
V gene: TRBV5-1
D gene: .
CDR3 protein: CASSSSGEVTQYF
CDR3 DNA: TGCGCCAGCAGCTCATCAGGGGAAGTGACCCAGTACTTC

J gene: TRBJ2-1
clone size: .
V gene: TRBV7-6
D gene: TRBD1
CDR3 protein: CASSLVEGTGDVEQFF
CDR3 DNA: TGTGCCAGCAGCCTGGTAGAGGGGACAGGGGACGTTGAGCAGTTCTTC

J gene: TRBJ2-7
clone size: .
V gene: TRBV19
D gene: TRBD1
CDR3 protein: CASTLTGTGHYEQYF
CDR3 DNA: TGTGCCAGTACCCTCACCGGGACAGGGCACTACGAGCAGTACTTC

J gene: TRBJ2-4
clone size: .
V gene: TRBV9
D gene: .
CDR3 protein: CASSVGVESKNIQYF
CDR3 DNA: TGTGCCAGCAGCGTAGGAGTCGAGTCCAAAAACATTCAGTACTTC

J gene: TRBJ2-3
clone size: once
V gene: TRBV10-2
D gene: TRBD2
CDR3 protein: CASKRVSGGPSTDTQYF
CDR3 DNA: TGCGCCAGCAAAAGGGTGAGCGGGGGGCCTAGCACAGATACGCAGTATTTT

J gene: TRBJ1-5
clone size: few
V gene: TRBV21-1
D gene: .
CDR3 protein: CASAGTGDSSNQPQHF
CDR3 DNA: TGTGCCAGTGCCGGGACAGGGGATTCTAGCAATCAGCCCCAGCATTTT

J gene: TRBJ2-5
clone size: .
V gene: TRBV4-2
D gene: .
CDR3 protein: CASSRQPGQQETQYF
CDR3 DNA: TGTGCCAGCAGCCGGCAACCGGGACAACAAGAGACCCAGTACTTC

J gene: TRBJ2-1
clone size: .
V gene: TRBV27
D gene: TRBD2
CDR3 protein: CASSLFSSGGYNEQFF
CDR3 DNA: TGTGCCAGCAGTTTATTTTCTAGCGGGGGGTACAATGAGCAGTTCTTC

J gene: TRBJ2-7
clone size: once
V gene: TRBV2
D gene: TRBD1
CDR3 protein: CATRTGGSYEQYF
CDR3 DNA: TGTGCCACTAGGACAGGGGGCTCCTACGAGCAGTACTTC

J gene: TRBJ1-2
clone size: .
V gene: TRBV2
D gene: TRBD1
CDR3 protein: CASRRTGQGGGYTF
CDR3 DNA: TGTGCCAGCAGGAGAACCGGACAGGGAGGCGGCTACACCTTC

J gene: TRBJ1-6
clone size: .
V gene: TRBV6-5
D gene: .
CDR3 protein: CASSLLDSNSPLHF
CDR3 DNA: TGTGCCAGCAGCCTATTGGACAGTAATTCACCCCTCCACTTT

J gene: TRBJ2-7
clone size: .
V gene: TRBV29-1
D gene: TRBD2
CDR3 protein: CSVDLAGGYEQYF
CDR3 DNA: TGCAGCGTTGACTTAGCGGGAGGGTACGAGCAGTACTTC

J gene: TRBJ2-7
clone size: .
V gene: TRBV18
D gene: TRBD2
CDR3 protein: CASSPRGSGSSEQYF
CDR3 DNA: TGTGCCAGCTCACCACGGGGTAGCGGGAGCTCCGAGCAGTACTTC

J gene: TRBJ2-5
clone size: .
V gene: TRBV10-1
D gene: TRBD2
CDR3 protein: CASSEWGGGRMETQYF
CDR3 DNA: TGCGCCAGCAGTGAATGGGGCGGGGGGAGGATGGAGACCCAGTACTTC

J gene: TRBJ2-5
clone size: .
V gene: TRBV5-1
D gene: .
CDR3 protein: CASSSSAAETQYF
CDR3 DNA: TGCGCCAGCAGCTCGTCGGCGGCAGAGACCCAGTACTTC

J gene: TRBJ1-1
clone size: once
V gene: TRBV7-8
D gene: .
CDR3 protein: CASSYTENTEAFF
CDR3 DNA: TGTGCCAGCAGCTACACAGAGAACACTGAAGCTTTCTTT

J gene: TRBJ2-5
clone size: once
V gene: TRBV3-1/TRBV3-2
D gene: TRBD2
CDR3 protein: CASSPGLVLRETQYF
CDR3 DNA: TGTGCCAGCAGCCCGGGACTAGTTTTAAGAGAGACCCAGTACTTC

J gene: TRBJ2-5
clone size: .
V gene: TRBV5-1
D gene: TRBD2
CDR3 protein: CASSLGTSGAQETQYF
CDR3 DNA: TGCGCCAGCAGCTTAGGGACTAGCGGGGCGCAAGAGACCCAGTACTTC

J gene: TRBJ1-4
clone size: .
V gene: TRBV2
D gene: TRBD1
CDR3 protein: CASRENPGGREKLFF
CDR3 DNA: TGTGCCAGCAGGGAAAACCCAGGGGGCCGAGAAAAACTGTTTTTT

J gene: TRBJ1-5
clone size: .
V gene: TRBV7-2
D gene: .
CDR3 protein: CASSPAGGPSNQPQHF
CDR3 DNA: TGTGCCAGCAGCCCAGCAGGAGGCCCTAGCAATCAGCCCCAGCATTTT

J gene: TRBJ2-7
clone size: .
V gene: TRBV21-1
D gene: .
CDR3 protein: CASSPGRGIREQYF
CDR3 DNA: TGTGCCAGCTCCCCCGGGAGAGGAATCCGCGAGCAGTACTTC

J gene: TRBJ1-5
clone size: .
V gene: TRBV6-5
D gene: .
CDR3 protein: CASNRGNQPQHF
CDR3 DNA: TGTGCCAGCAACAGGGGCAATCAGCCCCAGCATTTT

J gene: TRBJ2-7
clone size: .
V gene: TRBV4-1
D gene: TRBD1
CDR3 protein: CASSRTVTGTGNEQYF
CDR3 DNA: TGCGCCAGCAGCCGCACGGTCACCGGGACAGGAAACGAGCAGTACTTC

J gene: TRBJ2-2
clone size: .
V gene: TRBV23-1
D gene: TRBD1
CDR3 protein: CASRPTGTTNTGELFF
CDR3 DNA: TGCGCCAGCAGGCCGACAGGGACCACGAACACCGGGGAGCTGTTTTTT

J gene: TRBJ1-4
clone size: few
V gene: TRBV5-1
D gene: .
CDR3 protein: CASSYDTNGEKLFF
CDR3 DNA: TGCGCCAGCAGCTACGACACCAATGGGGAAAAACTGTTTTTT

J gene: TRBJ2-5
clone size: .
V gene: TRBV27
D gene: TRBD1
CDR3 protein: CASSPHLGGRGGETQYF
CDR3 DNA: TGTGCCAGCAGCCCCCACCTAGGGGGCAGGGGTGGAGAGACCCAGTACTTC

J gene: TRBJ1-1
clone size: .
V gene: TRBV27
D gene: TRBD1
CDR3 protein: CASSFDGQGLTFF
CDR3 DNA: TGTGCCAGCAGTTTCGATGGACAGGGGTTGACTTTCTTT

J gene: TRBJ2-3
clone size: .
V gene: TRBV5-1
D gene: .
CDR3 protein: CASSLGSSVNPDTQYF
CDR3 DNA: TGCGCCAGCAGCTTGGGTTCTAGCGTAAATCCAGATACGCAGTATTTT

J gene: TRBJ2-3
clone size: .
V gene: TRBV2
D gene: .
CDR3 protein: CAARRGALTDTQYF
CDR3 DNA: TGTGCCGCGCGACGGGGAGCTTTAACAGATACGCAGTATTTT

J gene: TRBJ2-1
clone size: .
V gene: TRBV3-1/TRBV3-2
D gene: .
CDR3 protein: CASSQAGGREQFF
CDR3 DNA: TGTGCCAGCAGCCAAGCCGGGGGGCGAGAGCAGTTCTTC

J gene: TRBJ2-7
clone size: .
V gene: TRBV7-9
D gene: TRBD1
CDR3 protein: CASGLNRGRGEQYF
CDR3 DNA: TGTGCCAGCGGGTTAAACAGGGGAAGGGGCGAGCAGTACTTC

J gene: TRBJ2-5
clone size: .
V gene: TRBV28
D gene: TRBD1
CDR3 protein: CASRSGQGPQETQYF
CDR3 DNA: TGTGCCAGCAGATCCGGACAGGGGCCCCAAGAGACCCAGTACTTC

J gene: TRBJ1-5
clone size: .
V gene: TRBV5-1
D gene: TRBD1
CDR3 protein: CASSSTGRQGRSSNQPQHF
CDR3 DNA: TGCGCCAGCAGCTCTACGGGGAGACAGGGGCGATCTAGCAATCAGCCCCAGCATTTT

J gene: TRBJ2-1
clone size: .
V gene: TRBV29-1
D gene: TRBD1
CDR3 protein: CSVEGDRGWFF
CDR3 DNA: TGCAGCGTTGAAGGGGACAGGGGTTGGTTCTTC

J gene: TRBJ1-6
clone size: .
V gene: TRBV6-5
D gene: .
CDR3 protein: CASMGFQVSPLHF
CDR3 DNA: TGTGCCAGCATGGGCTTTCAGGTCTCACCCCTCCACTTT

J gene: TRBJ1-1
clone size: .
V gene: TRBV3-1/TRBV3-2
D gene: .
CDR3 protein: CASRGGTEAFF
CDR3 DNA: TGTGCCAGCCGGGGAGGGACTGAAGCTTTCTTT

J gene: TRBJ2-2
clone size: once
V gene: TRBV30
D gene: TRBD1
CDR3 protein: CALRMGTGGDTGELFF
CDR3 DNA: TGTGCCCTTAGAATGGGGACAGGGGGCGACACCGGGGAGCTGTTTTTT

J gene: TRBJ1-4
clone size: .
V gene: TRBV5-6
D gene: .
CDR3 protein: CASSQNAGGVIEKLFF
CDR3 DNA: TGTGCCAGCAGCCAAAACGCGGGGGGCGTCATTGAAAAACTGTTTTTT

J gene: TRBJ2-3
clone size: .
V gene: TRBV4-2
D gene: .
CDR3 protein: CASSPAGTDTQYF
CDR3 DNA: TGTGCCAGCAGCCCCGCGGGCACAGATACGCAGTATTTT

J gene: TRBJ1-5
clone size: .
V gene: TRBV19
D gene: .
CDR3 protein: CASSIDTGYRVNQPQHF
CDR3 DNA: TGTGCCAGTAGTATAGACACAGGGTACAGGGTTAATCAGCCCCAGCATTTT

J gene: TRBJ1-1
clone size: .
V gene: TRBV7-2
D gene: TRBD1
CDR3 protein: CASSPQAGGTEAFF
CDR3 DNA: TGTGCCAGCAGTCCCCAGGCAGGGGGCACTGAAGCTTTCTTT